These 18 T cell receptor beta chains were all obtained from the same sample, sequenced in a study of identical twins. From the 5' RACE reads, TCRdb called clonotypes with MiXCR, one entry per CDR3 protein. The table lists 310,000 or so distinct CDR3 sequences, roughly 9.7% of them singletons, with 7% to 8.5% in the top ten. This sample was also put to use in a study of yellow fever vaccine responses in identical twins.

Sequencing used CD8+ T cells sorted from blood. The receptor source for this set is a young woman in good health.

This clonotype was observed many times. The chain employs TRBV12-3 or TRBV12-4 and TRBJ2-7; 8 positions match TRBD1. This CDR3 comprises 14 residues. V trimming: 5 bases; J trimming: 3 bases; junction bases outside the gene matches: 6. The CDR3 DNA is TGTGCCAGCAGTCCGGGACAGGCCGACTACGAGCAGTACTTC. Translating it yields CASSPGQADYEQYF.

There are many counts of this clonotype. The V and J genes are TRBV7-9 and TRBJ2-7, with 7 bases identical to TRBD1. This CDR3 spans 16 amino acids. Germline V gives CDR1 SEHNR, CDR2 FQNEAQ (reference sequence). V trimming: 4 bases; J trimming: 2 bases; junction bases outside the gene matches: 11. Here the CDR3 reads CASSYWVGDRPYEQYF. The CDR3 DNA sequence: TGTGCCAGCAGCTATTGGGTGGGGGACAGACCCTACGAGCAGTACTTC.

This clonotype showed up just a few times. V usage is TRBV30 and J usage is TRBJ2-5; either TRBD1 or TRBD2 may supply D (6 bases each). Trimming pared 5 bases from V and 3 bases from J, leaving 10 bases between. Per germline, CDR1 GTSNPN and CDR2 SVGIG (reference sequence). The CDR3 length is 12 residues. CDR3 amino acids: CAWGGPEETQYF. CDR3 bases: TGTGCCTGGGGGGGGCCGGAAGAGACCCAGTACTTC.

This clonotype has a count of ten or more. V gene TRBV6-5 combines with J gene TRBJ2-1; D unclear. Germline CDR1 is MNHEY and CDR2 is SVGAGI. V was shortened by 3 bases and J by 7 bases, with 16 bases between the two germline ends. The CDR3 contains 15 residues. CDR3 amino acids: CASSYGRTGGNEQFF. The DNA for the CDR3 is TGTGCCAGCAGTTATGGCAGGACGGGTGGTAATGAGCAGTTCTTC.

The sample holds a few counts of this clonotype. J is TRBJ1-5 and V is TRBV10-3; maybe TRBD1 (5 bases). The V gene lost 4 bases and the J gene lost 2 bases, with 6 bases spanning the gap. The CDR3 extends over 13 amino acids. Germline CDR1 is ENHRY and CDR2 is SYGVKD. The CDR3 sequence is CAISGGGNQPQHF. The CDR3 DNA is TGTGCCATCAGTGGGGGGGGCAATCAGCCCCAGCATTTT.

This clonotype appeared a few times. J is TRBJ1-3 and V is TRBV6-4; no definite D call. The CDR3 has 11 amino acids. The germline V gene has CDR1 MRHNA and CDR2 SNTAGT. V lost 10 bases and J 3 bases, leaving 7 bases between the germline ends. Here the CDR3 DNA reads TGTGCCACCGAGGGTGGAAACACCATATATTTT. Its translation is CATEGGNTIYF.

The gene calls are TRBV6-2 or TRBV6-3 and TRBJ2-1, with 11 bases lining up with TRBD2. The CDR3 is made up of 20 amino acids. V lost 9 bases to trimming and J lost 0 bases; unmatched junction nucleotides: 19. The germline V gene has CDR1 MNHEY and CDR2 SVGEGT. The CDR3 DNA sequence: TGTGCCAGACTCGGGACTAGCGGTCCTCGACACCATAGCTCCTACAATGAGCAGTTCTTC. Amino acid sequence: CARLGTSGPRHHSSYNEQFF.

This clonotype showed up many times. This chain uses TRBV29-1 with TRBJ2-1; D possibly corresponds to TRBD2 (6 bases). This CDR3 has 9 amino acids. The V end was cut by 6 bases, the J end by 9 bases, with 6 bases between. Germline CDR1 is SQVTM and CDR2 is ANQGSEA. The CDR3 DNA is TGCAGCGTGCGGGGTGAGCAGTTCTTC. Translation gives CSVRGEQFF.

This clonotype was seen ten or more times. The V gene is TRBV5-1, the J gene TRBJ2-2; 8 bases agree with TRBD1. Germline V gives CDR1 SGHRS, CDR2 YFSETQ. The trim removed 4 bases at V and 4 bases at J, leaving 12 bases unmatched. The CDR3 totals 17 residues. The CDR3 reads CASSGGTGHYFTGELFF. Here the CDR3 DNA reads TGCGCCAGCAGCGGGGGGACAGGTCACTACTTCACCGGGGAGCTGTTTTTT.

This clonotype appeared many times. This chain links TRBV20-1 with TRBJ2-7; 7 bases map to TRBD1. V lost 2 bases to trimming and J lost 3 bases; unmatched junction nucleotides: 7. Germline V CDR1 and CDR2: DFQATT, SNEGSKA (reference sequence). CDR3 length: 14 residues. CDR3 in DNA: TGCAGTGCTAGATTGACAGGGTTGGGCTACGAGCAGTACTTC. Translating it yields CSARLTGLGYEQYF.

This clonotype has ten or more counts. The chain recombines TRBV6-1 with TRBJ1-1, with D perhaps matching TRBD1 (6 bases). Per germline, CDR1 MNHNS and CDR2 SASEGT. V was clipped by 6 bases and J by 1 base, with 12 bases between them. The CDR3 length is 14 residues. The CDR3 reads CASSQIRGNTEAFF. The DNA of the CDR3 is TGTGCCAGCAGCCAAATCAGGGGGAACACTGAAGCTTTCTTT.

This clonotype was seen more than once but under ten times. This chain connects TRBV7-9 to TRBJ2-5; 8 bases are shared with TRBD1. CDR3 size: 15 residues. Germline values: CDR1 SEHNR, CDR2 FQNEAQ (reference sequence). Trimming cost V 2 bases and J 5 bases; bases outside gene matches: 7. The CDR3 DNA reads TGTGCCAGCAGCTTACCTGACAGGGGCGTTGAGACCCAGTACTTC. Translation gives CASSLPDRGVETQYF.

This chain links TRBV20-1 with TRBJ2-7; perhaps TRBD2 as D (5 bases). Germline V CDR1 and CDR2: DFQATT, SNEGSKA (reference sequence). V lost 5 bases to trimming and J lost 0 bases, with 11 bases between them. The CDR3 runs 13 residues. The DNA for the CDR3 is TGCAGTGCTCAAGCGGAGGACTCCTACGAGCAGTACTTC. It encodes CSAQAEDSYEQYF.

The chain links TRBV2 to TRBJ2-1; 11 nucleotides align to TRBD1. The CDR3 covers 20 residues. The trim removed 1 base at V and 7 bases at J, leaving 18 bases unmatched. Germline assignment: CDR1 SNHLY and CDR2 FYNNEI. The CDR3 nucleotides read TGTGCCAGCAGTGAAGAGAAAGTGACCGGGACAGGGGGGTCCGGGAATGAGCAGTTCTTC. The encoded protein is CASSEEKVTGTGGSGNEQFF.

This clonotype was seen many times. The genes are TRBV2 and TRBJ2-7; perhaps TRBD2 as D (5 bases). The CDR3 is 10 residues long. In germline, CDR1 is SNHLY, CDR2 FYNNEI. Trimming took 7 bases from V and 10 from J, leaving 11 bases between them. This CDR3 is CASNGELQYF. In nucleotides, the CDR3 is TGTGCCAGCAATGGGGAGCTCCAGTACTTC.

The V gene is TRBV15, the J gene TRBJ2-7; a weak D match, TRBD2 (6 bases). The CDR3 length is 13 residues. Germline CDR1 is LNHNV and CDR2 is YYDKDF (reference sequence). The V and J ends lost 8 bases and 2 bases respectively, with 13 bases between them. The CDR3 sequence: CATSTGVPYEQYF. CDR3 sequence (DNA): TGTGCCACCTCTACGGGGGTACCCTACGAGCAGTACTTC.

This clonotype was observed at least ten times. The chain combines TRBV20-1 with TRBJ2-1; the D gene could be TRBD1 or TRBD2 (5 bases each). Deletions cut 0 bases from V and 2 bases from J, with 11 bases between. Germline-derived CDR1 and CDR2 are DFQATT and SNEGSKA (reference sequence). CDR3 length: 15 amino acids. CDR3 loop: CSARDWDHTYNEQFF. CDR3 DNA sequence: TGCAGTGCTAGAGATTGGGACCATACCTACAATGAGCAGTTCTTC.

This clonotype was found many times. The rearrangement uses TRBV4-3 and TRBJ2-3; 7 bases map to TRBD2. CDR1 is LGHNA, CDR2 YSLEER, per germline. The junction had 12 bases not matched to a gene; V was cut back by 0 bases and J by 3 bases. There are 18 residues in the CDR3. The CDR3 DNA reads TGCGCCAGCAGCCAAGATAACGTGGGGAGGGCGAGGACAGATACGCAGTATTTT. It translates to CASSQDNVGRARTDTQYF.